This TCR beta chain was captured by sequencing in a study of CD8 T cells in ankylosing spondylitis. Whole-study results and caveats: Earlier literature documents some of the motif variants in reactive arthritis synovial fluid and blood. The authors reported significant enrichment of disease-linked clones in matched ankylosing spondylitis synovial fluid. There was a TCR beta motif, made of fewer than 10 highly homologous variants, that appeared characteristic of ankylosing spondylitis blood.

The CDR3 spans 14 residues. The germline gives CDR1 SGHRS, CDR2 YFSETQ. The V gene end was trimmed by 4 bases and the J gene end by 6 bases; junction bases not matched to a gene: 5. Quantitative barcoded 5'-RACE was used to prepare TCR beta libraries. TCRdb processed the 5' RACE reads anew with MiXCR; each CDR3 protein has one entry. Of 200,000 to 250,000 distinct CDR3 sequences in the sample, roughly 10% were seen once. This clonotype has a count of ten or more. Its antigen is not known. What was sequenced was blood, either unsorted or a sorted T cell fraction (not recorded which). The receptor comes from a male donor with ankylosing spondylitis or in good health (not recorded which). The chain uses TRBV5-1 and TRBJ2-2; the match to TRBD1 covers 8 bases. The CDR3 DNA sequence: TGCGCCAGCAGCATCAGGGGGCAAGCCGGGGAGCTGTTTTTT. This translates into CASSIRGQAGELFF.